This T cell receptor (beta chain) comes out of a study of T cells in Graves' hyperthyroidism and ophthalmopathy. Blood was obtained at the first hyperthyroidism diagnosis, which preceded any ophthalmopathy symptoms. This clonotype was recorded at least ten times. RNA transcripts served as the template for amplifying TCR beta CDR3 regions. In the first-round RT-PCR of the TCR CDR3, the HTBI primer set was used. In TCRdb, the multiplex PCR reads were re-called with MiXCR into one record per CDR3 protein. The sample has roughly 38,000 distinct CDR3 sequences; about 50% are singletons. This CDR3 is built from 18 residues. The junction had 11 bases not matched to a gene; V was cut back by 4 bases and J by 1 base. CDR1 MNHNY and CDR2 SVGAGI come from the germline V gene (reference sequence).

Input material: blood. The V call is TRBV6-6, the J call TRBJ2-3, with 10 bases that match TRBD2. The clonotype was recovered from a woman aged 45 to 65 with Graves' hyperthyroidism that later progressed to Graves' ophthalmopathy. The CDR3 DNA follows: TGTGCCAGCAGTTTTGGGCTAGCGGGAGTTTTGGGCACAGATACGCAGTATTTT. Protein: CASSFGLAGVLGTDTQYF.